This T cell receptor (beta chain) was recovered during a study of vaccination effects on CD4 cells after COVID-19 (dated by TCRdb to 2021 to 2024). About the investigation overall: In the ViraFEST assay, PBMC were stimulated with viral peptide pools, and antigen-specific CD4+ T cell clonotypes were then identified by expansion using TCR sequencing. Each well held under 2.5 million PBMC cultured in IMDM containing roughly 5% human AB serum, 10 IU/ml IL-2 and gentamicin, along with approximately 10 ug/ml peptides. Cultures from other donors in the study were sequenced using the Oncomine TCR Beta short-read assay on an Illumina iSeq 100. A total of 9 to 11 COVID-19 convalescent patients and a few SARS-CoV-2-naive healthy vaccine recipients were included in the full study. The study compared SARS-CoV-2 spike-specific CD4+ TCR repertoires before and after mRNA vaccination in COVID-19 convalescent patients and infection-naive vaccine recipients. Post-vaccine samples across the study were collected a median of 72 days after the second dose, with a range of 14 to 241. After vaccination, three convalescent patients were sampled at an early time point (day +14) and at a late time point (day +241, +227 and +161, respectively). What the research found in general, with its limitations: The study was limited by a small number of convalescent patients and lacked early post-infection timepoints. At late post-vaccination timepoints, both infection-induced and vaccine-induced clones showed marked clonal contraction, consistent with waning T cell responses. In convalescent patients, the post-vaccine spike-reactive repertoire consisted mainly of new vaccine-induced clones, largely distinct from infection-induced clones.

Turning to this clone: It has no known antigen specificity. No qualities accompany the bases; no much larger clone lies one base away.

Taken from cysteine to phenylalanine, the CDR3 has 14 residues. The entry retains the CDR3 DNA only, 42 bases that are in frame from base 1. At the junction V is shortened by 6 bases and J by 0 bases, with 9 bases in between. From the germline V gene (reference sequence), CDR1 is LNHDA and CDR2 is SQIVND. After less than 13 days of culture, CD4+ T cells were isolated with the EasySep CD4+ T cell isolation kit. PCR-confirmed SARS-CoV-2 infection had occurred in convalescent patients between March and December 2020, before the Alpha, Beta and Delta variants emerged in the United States. Participants received two doses of either the BNT162b2 or the mRNA-1273 mRNA SARS-CoV-2 vaccine. Half of the culture medium was replaced with fresh IL-2-containing medium on days 3 and 7. Each peptide stimulation condition was cultured in triplicate wells unless otherwise noted. PBMC were separated from whole blood using Ficoll-Paque Plus gradient centrifugation and were then either cryopreserved at -140C or used fresh. Genomic DNA was extracted from cultured CD4+ T cells with the QIAamp micro DNA kit.

The library was prepared using the immunoSEQ multiplex PCR assay. DNA from the cultured, isolated CD4+ T cells was subjected to TCR beta CDR3 sequencing. The original methods were these. Non-productive TCR sequences were discarded, and reads were trimmed to the CDR3 region, with only CDR3s of 7 or more amino acids retained. The MANAFEST web app was used to pick out antigen-specific clonotypes by comparing their expansion in peptide wells with that in reference cultures. For clones to be considered positive, expansion at FDR<0.05 versus reference and all other wells, an odds ratio above 5, and a frequency above 0.1% in two replicate wells were required. Cross-reactive clonotypes were defined as significantly expanded in SARS-CoV-2 spike wells and in at least one common cold coronavirus spike condition. CDR3 similarity was assessed by Levenshtein distance with the stringdist R package, and unrooted trees were built with ape in R 3.6.1. TCRdb stores this immuneACCESS table with in-frame sequences only. Part of the clones is absent; in the studies checked, under half of the shortfall reflects unresolved V genes, and no reason is known for the rest. That table gives V, J and clone size, and the DNA gave D and trimming. For this sample the table gives 30,000 to 40,000 clones, of which approximately 72% were detected only once. Of the sample, approximately 6.3% is held by the ten largest clones.

The sample in question was CD4+ T cells from PBMCs cultured without peptide, obtained after COVID-19 vaccination. The sequence was obtained from a human donor who had a prior SARS-CoV-2 infection. The V gene is TRBV19 and the J gene is TRBJ1-5; the D gene is not confidently resolved. This receptor has the CDR3 CASRTVDSNQPQHF. The nucleotides read TGTGCCAGTAGGACGGTTGATAGCAATCAGCCCCAGCATTTT.